This TCR beta chain was captured in a study of T cells expressing NK-cell markers (dated by TCRdb to 2020 to 2022). Broadly, across the study: In sorted CD3+CD56+NKG2C+, CD3+CD56+NKG2C- and CD3+CD56-NKG2C+ T-cell subsets from eight or nine donors, TCR beta-chain repertoires were profiled. All eight donors whose samples were sequenced were randomly selected healthy volunteers, three of them men and five women. Sequencing of the libraries produced 2 x 150 bp reads on Illumina HiSeq 2000/2500, MiSeq or NextSeq. Among the eight sequenced donors, only one was HCMV-seronegative, while the other seven were HCMV-seropositive.

Sequences SGHTA (CDR1) and FQGNSA (CDR2) are obtained from the germline V gene. The CDR3 runs 13 amino acids, cysteine and phenylalanine included. No DNA is listed. Results the study describes overall, beyond this receptor: Those dominant clonotypes were again the most abundant among CD3+CD56-NKG2C+ cells in a few donors, at about 28.3-65%. Whether the expanded NKG2C-expressing T cell clones were specific for HCMV antigens remained unclear. In six donors, the dominant CD3+CD56+NKG2C+ clonotypes ranked among the top 10 CD8+ clonotypes, making up 1.0-7.0% of CD8+ T cells.

The data were produced on an Illumina HiSeq 2000. The TCR beta cDNA libraries were made using 5'RACE template switching, a step that added both a universal primer site and unique molecular identifiers. cDNA synthesis was primed from the TCR beta constant segment and was followed by two successive PCR amplification steps. As for the authors' bioinformatics: MIGEC handled demultiplexing of the reads and grouping by UMI, while MiTCR was used to assemble and quantify clonotypes. To remove erroneous sequences, TCR cDNA sequences were retained only when supported by two or more reads. The tcR package was used for downstream repertoire analysis, with clonotypes matched between fractions based on CDR3 nucleotide sequence plus V segment. VDJmatch was used to annotate antigen specificity against VDJdb, with one amino acid substitution allowed in CDR3. Based on TCRdb reprocessing of the reads, there is one entry per CDR3 protein sequence, and DNA is missing. These V and J calls rely on TCRdb rather than the paper's analysis. The data table for this sample lists hundreds of thousands of distinct CDR3 sequences. The ten largest clones add up to roughly 4.2% of the sample.

A commercial ELISA kit detecting HCMV-specific IgG in serum was used to determine HCMV serostatus. Peripheral blood mononuclear cells were isolated from blood by Ficoll density gradient centrifugation. On this clonotype itself: Its recognized antigen is unknown.

The chain is made from TRBV7-2 and TRBJ1-4. Source material: blood T cells: a sorted CD56 or NKG2C T cell subset, CD4+ or CD8+ T cells, or bulk PBMC T cells (not recorded which). The receptor comes from a woman aged 18 to 75 in good health. This receptor carries the CDR3 CASSYGTHEKLFF.